This entry is about one T cell receptor beta chain. What it binds is unknown. This specimen belongs to a study of Ad26.COV2.S vaccination and SARS-CoV-2 variants. Points from the study as a whole: It was reported that spike-specific CD8+ and CD4+ T cell responses were substantially broad after vaccination. Overall T cell responses may have been underestimated by the analyses of TCR breadth and depth.

Measured with immunoSEQ multiplex PCR; TCRdb has only the in-frame clones, and not every one. The sample includes roughly 350,000 clones, more than 75% of them seen just once. V lost 0 bases and J lost 6, with 17 bases in between. The CDR3 extends over 16 amino acids. Sample treatment: about 20 received Ad26.COV2.S at low or high dose, single or two shots; about 5 received placebo; per-sample allocation not given. The study sampled participants on day 63 after the first vaccine or placebo injection. The source of this sequence is a person aged 18-65 years who received the Ad26.COV2.S COVID-19 vaccine or a placebo. The sequences come from peripheral blood, collected in a trial of Ad26.COV2.S vaccine versus placebo. V and J are TRBV6-7 and TRBJ1-1, with D hard to call. TRBV6-7 qualifies as an ORF whose function is uncertain. The CDR3 loop reads CASSYSGSGSYSEAFF. The CDR3 nucleotides read TGTGCCAGCAGTTACTCGGGGTCGGGATCTTACTCTGAAGCTTTCTTT.